A selection of T cell receptor beta chains follows, all from one sample in a study of long-term antiretroviral therapy in people with HIV. Only in-frame clones appear in the TCRdb table, and some are missing; sequencing was by immunoSEQ multiplex PCR. This sample has roughly 50,000 clones, with about 88% found just once. The input for sequencing was unsorted PBMCs, taken 0.8 years after starting antiretroviral therapy. These receptors originate from a young woman with HIV. Each CDR3 is given with its conserved first and last residue. Fields, in order: V gene, D gene, J gene, CDR3 length, clone size, CDR3 protein, CDR3 DNA. D genes are given only for firm matches. Only part of the rows carry a size: once, few, many, or a class if the clone is expanded.

>TRBV6-5|.|TRBJ1-3|12|.
CASSQSGNTIYF
TGTGCCAGCAGTCAAAGTGGAAACACCATATATTTT
>TRBV27|.|TRBJ2-2|15|.
CASSLKFSGTGELFF
TGTGCCAGCAGTTTAAAATTCTCGGGCACCGGGGAGCTGTTTTTT
>TRBV21-1|.|TRBJ1-3|14|.
CASTLDSSGNTIYF
TGTGCCAGCACCCTAGACAGCTCTGGAAACACCATATATTTT
>TRBV21-1|.|TRBJ2-1|14|.
CASKLTSSYNEQFF
TGTGCCAGCAAACTGACTAGCTCCTACAATGAGCAGTTCTTC
>TRBV28|TRBD2|TRBJ2-1|16|.
CASLLAGAPYMNEQFF
TGTGCCAGCCTACTTGCGGGAGCACCTTATATGAATGAGCAGTTCTTC
>TRBV2|.|TRBJ2-1|11|once
CASTLGSEQFF
TGTGCCAGCACGCTTGGGAGTGAGCAGTTCTTC
>TRBV11-3|.|TRBJ1-4|15|.
CASSLMSGENEKLFF
TGTGCCAGCAGCTTAATGTCAGGGGAGAATGAAAAACTGTTTTTT
>TRBV5-5|.|TRBJ1-1|15|.
CASSLAVASPSRAFF
TGTGCCAGCAGCTTGGCGGTAGCATCCCCCTCCCGAGCTTTCTTT
>TRBV9|.|TRBJ2-6|17|.
CASSVATGFPRANVLTF
TGTGCCAGCAGCGTAGCTACGGGCTTCCCCAGGGCCAACGTCCTGACTTTC
>TRBV5-1|.|TRBJ1-4|16|.
CASSPQGQGINEKLFF
TGCGCCAGCAGCCCCCAGGGTCAGGGAATTAATGAAAAACTGTTTTTT
>TRBV5-8|.|TRBJ2-3|13|once
CASSFRGPDTQYF
TGTGCCAGCAGCTTTCGGGGGCCAGATACGCAGTATTTT
>TRBV7-9|.|TRBJ2-7|12|once
CASSSTNRPYLF
TGTGCCAGCAGCTCGACAAACAGGCCCTACCTCTTC
>TRBV7-2|.|TRBJ1-1|15|.
CASSLWDLKNTEAFF
TGTGCCAGCAGCTTATGGGACCTTAAGAACACTGAAGCTTTCTTT
>TRBV11-2|.|TRBJ2-3|14|.
CASSLVGGPDTQYF
TGTGCCAGCAGCTTAGTGGGGGGCCCAGATACGCAGTATTTT
>TRBV10-3|.|TRBJ1-1|14|.
CAISERTEGTEAFF
TGTGCCATCAGTGAGAGGACGGAGGGCACTGAAGCTTTCTTT
>TRBV11-3|.|TRBJ2-1|12|once
CASSFRGDEQFF
TGTGCCAGCAGCTTTCGAGGGGATGAGCAGTTCTTC
>TRBV7-9|.|TRBJ2-7|14|once
CASSLGGISYEQYF
TGTGCCAGCAGCTTAGGGGGTATCAGCTACGAGCAGTACTTC
>TRBV11-3|.|TRBJ2-3|13|.
CASSLYAGRTEYF
TGTGCCAGCAGCTTATACGCCGGTCGGACTGAGTATTTT
>TRBV14|.|TRBJ1-1|14|.
CASSQTGLGAEAFF
TGTGCCAGCAGCCAAACGGGACTTGGGGCTGAAGCTTTCTTT
>TRBV4-3|.|TRBJ2-5|13|few
CASSQESRETQYF
TGCGCCAGCAGCCAAGAGTCCCGAGAGACCCAGTACTTC
>TRBV6-5|.|TRBJ2-7|11|.
CASTREDTQYF
TGTGCCAGCACCCGAGAGGATACGCAGTACTTC
>TRBV6-5|.|TRBJ1-1|13|.
CASSYVENTEAFF
TGTGCCAGCAGTTATGTGGAGAACACTGAAGCTTTCTTT
>TRBV28|.|TRBJ1-6|14|once
CASSFRQYNSPLHF
TGTGCCAGCAGTTTTAGGCAGTATAATTCACCCCTCCACTTT
>TRBV28|.|TRBJ1-2|14|.
CASCRAPTNYGYTF
TGTGCCAGCTGCAGGGCCCCTACTAACTATGGCTACACCTTC
>TRBV7-8|TRBD2|TRBJ2-5|16|.
CASRSLAGGEQETQYF
TGTGCCAGCAGATCCTTGGCGGGAGGGGAACAAGAGACCCAGTACTTC
>TRBV11-3|TRBD2|TRBJ2-1|14|.
CASSLEGLANEQFF
TGTGCCAGCAGCTTAGAGGGACTAGCAAATGAGCAGTTCTTC
>TRBV19|TRBD2|TRBJ2-7|14|.
CASSTGGGLGEQYF
TGTGCCAGTAGTACAGGCGGGGGACTGGGGGAGCAGTACTTC
>TRBV11-2|.|TRBJ2-6|15|.
CASSFRGSGANVLTF
TGTGCCAGCAGCTTCAGGGGCTCTGGGGCCAACGTCCTGACTTTC
>TRBV19|TRBD2|TRBJ2-7|15|.
CASGYRLAGVYEQYF
TGTGCCAGTGGCTACCGACTAGCGGGAGTCTACGAGCAGTACTTC
>TRBV29-1|.|TRBJ2-7|16|.
CSVELGSGEVAYEQYF
TGCAGCGTTGAATTGGGTAGCGGAGAGGTCGCCTACGAGCAGTACTTC
>TRBV19|.|TRBJ2-3|15|.
CASSIGPPSTDTQYF
TGTGCCAGTAGTATTGGACCACCTAGCACAGATACGCAGTATTTT
>TRBV9|.|TRBJ2-7|14|.
CASSVGAAVYEQYF
TGTGCCAGCAGCGTAGGAGCAGCTGTGTACGAGCAGTACTTC
>TRBV27|.|TRBJ2-7|11|few
CASSFSYEQYF
TGTGCCAGCAGTTTCTCCTACGAGCAGTACTTC
>TRBV5-4|.|TRBJ2-1|15|.
CASSFGGPTPNEQFF
TGTGCCAGCAGCTTCGGAGGGCCGACCCCCAATGAGCAGTTCTTC
>TRBV7-9|.|TRBJ2-7|16|.
CASSPNRDPRFAKQYF
TGTGCCAGCAGCCCCAACCGGGACCCCCGCTTTGCCAAGCAGTACTTC
>TRBV18|.|TRBJ1-2|17|.
CASSRDPTGPLSGGYTF
TGTGCCAGCTCACGGGACCCTACAGGCCCCCTCTCCGGCGGCTACACCTTC
>TRBV19|.|TRBJ1-5|14|.
CASMGQARNQPQHF
TGTGCCAGTATGGGGCAGGCTCGCAATCAGCCCCAGCATTTT
>TRBV27|.|TRBJ2-1|15|.
CASSLWGGGHNEQFF
TGTGCCAGCAGTTTATGGGGCGGGGGCCACAATGAGCAGTTCTTC
>TRBV7-3|TRBD1|TRBJ2-4|15|.
CASSFSGTGGNIQYF
TGTGCCAGCAGCTTTTCCGGGACAGGGGGAAACATTCAGTACTTC
>TRBV28|.|TRBJ2-3|14|.
CASSSLITLDTQYF
TGTGCCAGCAGTTCGTTAATAACCCTAGATACGCAGTATTTT
>TRBV6-5|TRBD1|TRBJ2-7|15|.
CASSVRQGAWYEQYF
TGTGCCAGCAGTGTACGACAGGGGGCCTGGTACGAGCAGTACTTC
>TRBV19|TRBD1|TRBJ1-1|14|.
CASSPQSGGTEAFF
TGTGCCAGTAGTCCTCAATCAGGGGGCACTGAAGCTTTCTTT
>TRBV5-1|.|TRBJ2-1|17|.
CASSLDETTGTYNEQFF
TGCGCCAGCAGCTTGGATGAGACGACTGGCACCTACAATGAGCAGTTCTTC
>TRBV27|.|TRBJ1-2|16|.
CASSSHTWGVGYGYTF
TGTGCCAGCAGTTCCCACACCTGGGGGGTTGGTTATGGCTACACCTTC
>TRBV7-2|.|TRBJ2-5|14|.
CASSLAGVQETQYF
TGTGCCAGCAGCTTAGCGGGGGTACAAGAGACCCAGTACTTC
>TRBV7-3|.|TRBJ1-2|15|.
CASSLLGPPRYGYTF
TGTGCCAGCAGCTTGTTGGGGCCCCCGAGATATGGCTACACCTTC
>TRBV5-8|TRBD2|TRBJ2-5|19|.
CASSSILAGTGGPQETQYF
TGTGCCAGCAGCTCGATACTAGCGGGCACCGGGGGACCCCAAGAGACCCAGTACTTC
>TRBV28|.|TRBJ2-5|12|.
CATRDYQETQYF
TGTGCCACTCGGGACTACCAAGAGACCCAGTACTTC
>TRBV2|TRBD1|TRBJ1-5|14|few
CASREDRGPQPQHF
TGTGCCAGCAGAGAGGACAGGGGACCTCAGCCCCAGCATTTT
>TRBV4-1|.|TRBJ1-4|13|.
CASSQEHTEKLFF
TGCGCCAGCAGCCAAGAACATACTGAAAAACTGTTTTTT